This T cell receptor beta chain was recovered during a study of human T cells and chemical hapten exposure. Study-level findings and limits: Clustering by CDR3 similarity yielded significantly more large clusters from expanded TCRs than controls.

The CDR3 is 11 residues long. Trimming took off 6 bases at V and 1 base at J, with 3 bases between the two ends. Germline CDR1 is WSHSY and CDR2 is SAAADI. Original processing methods: The median was around 100,000 TCRs per sample, ranging roughly 20,000 to 750,000. TCRdb fed the RACE reads into MiXCR, producing one record per CDR3 protein. TCRdb, rather than the study authors, made the V and J calls. Found here are 150,000 to 200,000 distinct CDR3 sequences, approximately 14% of them singletons; the top ten hold about 1.8%. For this clonotype: No antigen is known for it.

The time point was: patch test 1, 2 weeks after DPC sensitization. Sample treatment: therapeutic diphenylcyclopropenone sensitization with weekly scalp DPC. Each patch test followed a blood draw. Researchers extracted total RNA from unfractionated whole blood. The origin of this receptor is a woman aged 30 to 39 with alopecia areata. Some clones in this sample may be carry-over from other donors' samples. Sequencing was performed on whole blood, taken in connection with sensitization to the hapten diphenylcyclopropenone (DPC). This chain connects TRBV10-2 to TRBJ1-1; D gene ambiguous. The chain's CDR3 is CASRQNTEAFF. CDR3 DNA: TGCGCCAGCAGGCAGAACACTGAAGCTTTCTTT.